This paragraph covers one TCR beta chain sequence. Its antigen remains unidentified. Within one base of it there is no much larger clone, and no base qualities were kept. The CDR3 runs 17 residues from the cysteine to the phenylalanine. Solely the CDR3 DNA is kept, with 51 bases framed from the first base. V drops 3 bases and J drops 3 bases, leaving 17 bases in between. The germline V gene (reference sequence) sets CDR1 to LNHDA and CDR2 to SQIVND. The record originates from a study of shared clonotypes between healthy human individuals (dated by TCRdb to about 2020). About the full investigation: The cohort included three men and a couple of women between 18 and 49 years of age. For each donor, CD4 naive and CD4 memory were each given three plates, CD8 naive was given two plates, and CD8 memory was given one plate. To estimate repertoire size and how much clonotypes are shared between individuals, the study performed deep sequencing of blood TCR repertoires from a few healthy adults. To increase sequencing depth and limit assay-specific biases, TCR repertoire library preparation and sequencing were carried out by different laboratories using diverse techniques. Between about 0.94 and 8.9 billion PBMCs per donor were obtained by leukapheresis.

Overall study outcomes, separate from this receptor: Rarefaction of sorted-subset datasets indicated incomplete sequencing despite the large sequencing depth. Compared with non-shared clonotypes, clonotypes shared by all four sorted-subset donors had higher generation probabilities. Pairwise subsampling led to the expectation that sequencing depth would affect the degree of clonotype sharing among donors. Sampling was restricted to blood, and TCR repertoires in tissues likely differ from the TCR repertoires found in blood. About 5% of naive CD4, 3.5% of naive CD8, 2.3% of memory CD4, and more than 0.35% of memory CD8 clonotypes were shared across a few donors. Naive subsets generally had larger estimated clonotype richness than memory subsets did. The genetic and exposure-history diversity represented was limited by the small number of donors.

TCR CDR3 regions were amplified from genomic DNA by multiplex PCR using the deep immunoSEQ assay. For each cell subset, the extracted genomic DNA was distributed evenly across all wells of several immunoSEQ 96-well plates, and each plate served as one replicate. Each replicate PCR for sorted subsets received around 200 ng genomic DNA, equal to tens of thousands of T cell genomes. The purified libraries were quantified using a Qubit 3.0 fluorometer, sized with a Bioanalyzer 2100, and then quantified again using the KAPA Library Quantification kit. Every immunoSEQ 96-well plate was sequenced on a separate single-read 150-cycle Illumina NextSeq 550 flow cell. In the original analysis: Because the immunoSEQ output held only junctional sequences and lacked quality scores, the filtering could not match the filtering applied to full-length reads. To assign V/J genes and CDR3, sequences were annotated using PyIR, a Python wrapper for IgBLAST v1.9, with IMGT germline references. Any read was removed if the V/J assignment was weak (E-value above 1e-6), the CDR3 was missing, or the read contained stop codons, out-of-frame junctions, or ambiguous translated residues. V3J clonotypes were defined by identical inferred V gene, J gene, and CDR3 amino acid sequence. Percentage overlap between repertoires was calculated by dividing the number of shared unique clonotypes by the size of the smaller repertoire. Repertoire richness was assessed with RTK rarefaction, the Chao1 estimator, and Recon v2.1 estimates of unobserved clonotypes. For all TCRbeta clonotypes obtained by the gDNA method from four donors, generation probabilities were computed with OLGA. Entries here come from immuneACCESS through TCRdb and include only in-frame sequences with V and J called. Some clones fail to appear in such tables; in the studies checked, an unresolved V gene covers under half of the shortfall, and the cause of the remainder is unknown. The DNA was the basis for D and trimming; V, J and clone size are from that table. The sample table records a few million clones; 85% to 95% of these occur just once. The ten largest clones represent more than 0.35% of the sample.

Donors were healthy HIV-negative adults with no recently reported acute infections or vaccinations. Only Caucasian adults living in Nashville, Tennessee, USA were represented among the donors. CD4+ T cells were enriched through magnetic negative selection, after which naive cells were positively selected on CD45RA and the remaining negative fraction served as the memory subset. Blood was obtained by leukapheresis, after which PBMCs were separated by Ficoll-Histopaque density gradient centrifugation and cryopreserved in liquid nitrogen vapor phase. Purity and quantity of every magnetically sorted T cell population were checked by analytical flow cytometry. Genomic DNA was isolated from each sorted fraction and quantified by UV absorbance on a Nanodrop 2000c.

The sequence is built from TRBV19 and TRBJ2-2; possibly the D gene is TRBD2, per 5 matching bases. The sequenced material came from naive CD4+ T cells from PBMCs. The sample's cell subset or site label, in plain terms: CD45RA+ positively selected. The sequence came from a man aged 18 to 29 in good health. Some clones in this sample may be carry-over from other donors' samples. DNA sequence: TGTGCCAGTAGTATTCTCGGCGGAGGAGGATACACCGGGGAGCTGTTTTTT. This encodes CASSILGGGGYTGELFF.